The 32 T cell receptor beta chains in this list originate from one sample, sequenced in a study of T cells after yellow fever vaccination. TCRdb reprocessed the 5' RACE reads via MiXCR and lists one record per CDR3 protein. Of nearly 350,000 distinct CDR3 sequences listed, around 8.1% were seen once; the top ten hold roughly a sixth. Source: PBMCs, taken 45 days after the first yellow fever vaccination. The receptors come from a man aged 18 to 29 who received the YFV17D yellow fever vaccine.

In this sample, this clonotype turned up many times. V usage is TRBV29-1 and J usage is TRBJ2-1; the D gene is possibly TRBD2 (6 bases). Trimming removed 7 bases from V and 6 bases from J, with 10 bases in between. The CDR3 loop spans 11 amino acids. The germline V gene encodes CDR1 SQVTM and CDR2 ANQGSEA. CDR3 in DNA: TGCAGCGGACTAGTACTCAATGAGCAGTTCTTC. Encoded protein: CSGLVLNEQFF.

The V and J genes are TRBV7-2 and TRBJ2-5; a weak D match, TRBD2 (5 bases). Germline assignment: CDR1 SGHTA and CDR2 FQGNSA. With 6 bases removed from V and 4 bases from J, the gap between germline ends came to 12 bases. This CDR3 region has 13 residues. Here the CDR3 DNA reads TGTGCCAGCAGGACGGCGGGTGGAGAGACCCAGTACTTC. Translated: CASRTAGGETQYF. Drawing the rest from reference TRBV7-2 and TRBJ2-5, the complete variable domain is GAGVSQSPSNKVTEKGKDVELRCDPISGHTALYWYRQSLGQGLEFLIYFQGNSAPDKSGLPSDRFSAERTGGSVSTLTIQRTQQEDSAVYLCASRTAGGETQYFGPGTRLLVL.

Only a few counts were recorded for this clonotype. V gene TRBV2 combines with J gene TRBJ2-5, with 10 nucleotides matching TRBD2. V shed 4 bases and J 4 bases; nucleotides not matched to a gene: 6. CDR3 length: 15 amino acids. CDR1 and CDR2 (germline): SNHLY, FYNNEI. The CDR3 reads CASSAASGGGETQYF. The CDR3 nucleotides read TGTGCCAGCAGTGCGGCTAGCGGGGGAGGAGAGACCCAGTACTTC.

CDR3 sequence (DNA): TGTGCCAGCAGTTTAGAAACGTCTGACGAGCAGTACTTC. Protein: CASSLETSDEQYF. This chain connects TRBV12-3 or TRBV12-4 to TRBJ2-7; D not resolved. Trimming took off 1 base at V and 5 bases at J, with 9 bases between the two ends. There are 13 residues in the CDR3.

The chain carries TRBV30 and TRBJ2-7; D gene unclear. CDR3 size: 13 residues. The germline V gene has CDR1 GTSNPN and CDR2 SVGIG (reference sequence). Trimming took 2 bases from V and 7 from J, leaving 15 bases between them. Here the CDR3 DNA reads TGTGCCTGGAGTCTAGGTGGGCTAAAGGAGCAGTACTTC. It codes for CAWSLGGLKEQYF.

The rearrangement joins TRBV4-1 to TRBJ1-6; D remains unclear. CDR1 is MGHRA, CDR2 YSYEKL, per germline. Trimming left V 0 bases short and J 9 bases short, with 9 bases between. This CDR3 comprises 14 residues. The DNA of the CDR3 is TGCGCCAGCAGCCAAGAGGTTGCCCCTTCACCCCTCCACTTT. It translates to CASSQEVAPSPLHF.

Comments on this clonotype: A much larger clone lies one base from this, so it may be a read error. V usage is TRBV4-1 and J usage is TRBJ2-1; TRBD2 is a possible D gene (5 bases). The germline CDR1 and CDR2 sequences are MGHRA and YSYEKL. This CDR3 contains 15 residues. CDR3 region: CVSSQRAGENNEQFF. As DNA, the CDR3 is TGCGTCAGCAGCCAAAGGGCGGGCGAGAACAATGAGCAGTTCTTC.

The rearrangement joins TRBV7-9 to TRBJ2-3; D call uncertain. Germline assignment: CDR1 SEHNR and CDR2 FQNEAQ (reference sequence). CDR3 length equals 13 residues. The V and J ends lost 8 bases and 1 base respectively, with 10 bases between them. The CDR3 protein is CASEGRRTDTQYF. The DNA of the CDR3 is TGTGCCAGCGAAGGACGGCGCACAGATACGCAGTATTTT.

This clonotype was counted ten times or more. This chain joins TRBV29-1 and TRBJ2-5; either TRBD1 or TRBD2 may fit D (5 bases each). Trimming pared 2 bases from V and 5 bases from J, leaving 9 bases between. The germline gives CDR1 SQVTM, CDR2 ANQGSEA. The CDR3 runs to 12 residues. The CDR3 region is CSVERGGETQYF. CDR3 sequence (DNA): TGCAGCGTTGAACGGGGCGGGGAGACCCAGTACTTC.

This clonotype appeared a few times. V gene TRBV12-3 or TRBV12-4 combines with J gene TRBJ2-7, with D tentatively TRBD1 (6 bases). The CDR3 is made up of 14 amino acids. The ends were cut back, 3 bases at V and 0 bases at J, with 9 bases in the middle. CDR3 sequence: CASSFDRPSYEQYF. The CDR3 DNA reads TGTGCCAGCAGTTTTGACAGGCCCTCCTACGAGCAGTACTTC.

This clonotype was detected ten times or more. This chain connects TRBV7-2 to TRBJ2-5; D unresolved. Trimming stripped 0 bases from V and 7 bases from J, with 3 bases between. The CDR3 has 11 residues. Germline-derived CDR1 and CDR2 are SGHTA and FQGNSA. This CDR3 reads CASSLAGTQYF. DNA of the CDR3: TGTGCCAGCAGCTTAGCTGGGACCCAGTACTTC.

This clonotype was picked up a small number of times. This chain joins TRBV19 and TRBJ1-1; D is perhaps TRBD1 (5 bases). The germline V and J ends were trimmed by 10 bases and 3 bases, with 18 bases remaining between them. Germline lookup yields CDR1 LNHDA and CDR2 SQIVND (reference sequence). There are 14 residues in the CDR3. This CDR3 is CATQGSWVYTEAFF. DNA of the CDR3: TGTGCCACCCAGGGTTCATGGGTGTACACTGAAGCTTTCTTT.

This chain connects TRBV5-1 to TRBJ1-1, with D uncertain. The germline V gene encodes CDR1 SGHRS and CDR2 YFSETQ. The length of the CDR3 is 15 residues. The V gene lost 4 bases and the J gene lost 4 bases, with 17 bases spanning the gap. The CDR3: CASSPGPAPGTEAFF. As DNA, the CDR3 is TGCGCCAGCAGCCCCGGGCCAGCTCCGGGCACTGAAGCTTTCTTT.

This clonotype was observed at least ten times. The J gene is TRBJ2-3, the V gene TRBV7-2; D gene unclear. The V gene's germline CDR1 is SGHTA and CDR2 FQGNSA. This CDR3 spans 14 amino acids. Trimming took off 7 bases at V and 1 base at J, with 12 bases between the two ends. Here the CDR3 DNA reads TGTGCCAGCAAATGGCATGAGGGCACAGATACGCAGTATTTT. Its translation is CASKWHEGTDTQYF.

In its sample, this clonotype was seen a few times. The rearrangement joins TRBV28 to TRBJ2-1, with 7 positions matching TRBD1. This CDR3 has 16 amino acids. Germline trimming cut 4 bases from V and 3 bases from J; bases unmatched to any gene: 9. CDR1 is MDHEN and CDR2 is SYDVKM in the germline V gene. Here the CDR3 DNA reads TGTGCCAGCAGTTCGGTCGGGACAGAGATCTACAATGAGCAGTTCTTC. This gives the protein CASSSVGTEIYNEQFF.

This clonotype occurred a few times. CDR3 DNA sequence: TGTGCCAGCAGAAGGACAGGGGAAAAGACCCAGTACTTC. This gives the protein CASRRTGEKTQYF. V usage is TRBV7-2 and J usage is TRBJ2-5; 9 bases line up with TRBD1. The CDR3 contains 13 residues. Germline assignment: CDR1 SGHTA and CDR2 FQGNSA. J gave up 6 bases and V 6 bases, and 5 bases lay outside the gene matches.

The CDR3 sequence: CASSPSVASTFYYRGEQYF. CDR3 bases: TGTGCCAGCAGCCCTTCGGTGGCATCGACCTTTTATTATCGTGGCGAGCAGTACTTC. This chain uses TRBV11-1 with TRBJ2-7; D is undetermined. V shed 5 bases and J shed 6 bases, with 32 bases lying between them. CDR1 SGHAT and CDR2 FQDESV come from the germline V gene (reference sequence). The CDR3 spans 19 residues. The full variable domain, in which reference TRBV11-1 and TRBJ2-7 provide the parts outside the CDR3, is EAEVAQSPRYKITEKSQAVAFWCDPISGHATLYWYRQILGQGPELLVQFQDESVVDDSQLPKDRFSAERLKGVDSTLKIQPAELGDSAMYLCASSPSVASTFYYRGEQYFGPGTRLTVT.

This chain connects TRBV5-6 to TRBJ2-2, with TRBD2 as a possible D gene (7 bases). CDR3 length: 15 amino acids. Germline CDR1 and CDR2: SGHDT and YYEEEE. The V and J ends lost 4 bases and 5 bases respectively, with 15 bases between them. The CDR3 sequence is CASSVGGGATGELFF. The CDR3 DNA sequence: TGTGCCAGCAGCGTAGGAGGGGGGGCGACCGGGGAGCTGTTTTTT.

V gene TRBV20-1 combines with J gene TRBJ2-2; D call uncertain. CDR3 length: 13 amino acids. V was shortened by 6 bases and J by 0 bases, with 8 bases between the two germline ends. Germline V gene data show CDR1 as DFQATT and CDR2 as SNEGSKA (reference sequence). Written as DNA, the CDR3 is TGCAGTGCCCCGAAGACGAACACCGGGGAGCTGTTTTTT. Its protein product is CSAPKTNTGELFF.

The V call is TRBV6-1, the J call TRBJ2-2, with D unclear. Trimming stripped 6 bases from V and 4 bases from J, with 9 bases between. From germline, CDR1 is MNHNS and CDR2 SASEGT. The CDR3 has 13 residues. The CDR3 DNA is TGTGCCAGCAGAAATCCTTTCACCGGGGAGCTGTTTTTT. Amino acid sequence: CASRNPFTGELFF.

This clonotype was recorded many times. The chain joins TRBV21-1 to TRBJ1-1. TRBV21-1 corresponds to a pseudogene. This CDR3 spans 14 amino acids. DNA of the CDR3: TGTGCCAGCAGCAAAGGGCCAAAGAACACTGAAGCTTTCTTT. Translation gives CASSKGPKNTEAFF.

V usage is TRBV21-1 and J usage is TRBJ1-2; no check of the table's D call, TRBD1, against the DNA was made. TRBV21-1 is classified as a pseudogene. The CDR3 is 17 amino acids. CDR3 in DNA: TGTGCCAGCAGCCCCCCACGGGGACGGGGGCATGGGGAAGGCTACACCTTC. This encodes CASSPPRGRGHGEGYTF.

The rearrangement uses TRBV6-5 and TRBJ1-1; 7 bases are a match to TRBD1. The CDR3 is 15 amino acids. V was pared by 2 bases and J by 8 bases, with 11 bases of the junction left unmatched. Germline V gene sequence: CDR1 MNHEY, CDR2 SVGAGI. CDR3 bases: TGTGCCAGCAGTTACGCGACAGGGTCGACCGCGGAAGCTTTCTTT. Protein sequence: CASSYATGSTAEAFF.

V gene TRBV5-5 combines with J gene TRBJ2-7, with 10 positions matching TRBD2. Looked up from germline, CDR1 is SGHKS and CDR2 is YYEKEE (reference sequence). The trim removed 0 bases at V and 3 bases at J, leaving 3 bases unmatched. The CDR3 extends over 15 amino acids. This CDR3 reads CASSLVSGGFYEQYF. Here the CDR3 DNA reads TGTGCCAGCAGCTTGGTTAGCGGGGGGTTCTACGAGCAGTACTTC.

The genes are TRBV23-1 and TRBJ2-5, with D possibly matching TRBD2 (6 bases). TRBV23-1 is given ORF status, its function remaining uncertain. The CDR3 is 17 residues long. V was trimmed by 0 bases and J by 5 bases, leaving 19 bases between them. The CDR3 loop is CASSQSTFSGGWETQYF. CDR3 nucleotides: TGCGCCAGCAGTCAATCGACTTTCTCCGGGGGTTGGGAGACCCAGTACTTC.

V is TRBV25-1 and J is TRBJ2-7; D not certain. V dropped 5 bases and J dropped 6 bases, with 14 bases sitting between them. CDR1 is MGHDK and CDR2 is SYGVNS in the germline V gene. CDR3 length: 13 amino acids. The CDR3 region is CASSHKIPFEQYF. The CDR3 nucleotides read TGTGCCAGCAGTCACAAGATCCCCTTCGAGCAGTACTTC.

This clonotype appeared a few times. The gene calls are TRBV4-1 and TRBJ2-2; 8 bases line up with TRBD2. V was clipped by 3 bases and J by 1 base; unmatched bases: 4. Germline loops: CDR1 MGHRA, CDR2 YSYEKL. This CDR3 region has 16 residues. Written as DNA, the CDR3 is TGCGCCAGCAGCCATGGACGGGGGGGGAACACCGGGGAGCTGTTTTTT. Translating it yields CASSHGRGGNTGELFF.

V and J are TRBV5-1 and TRBJ1-1, with a possible D match to TRBD1 (5 bases). Per germline, CDR1 SGHRS and CDR2 YFSETQ. V lost 3 bases and J lost 1, with 16 bases in between. This CDR3 region has 16 residues. The CDR3 is CASSWGPTGANTEAFF. In nucleotides, the CDR3 is TGCGCCAGCAGCTGGGGCCCCACGGGAGCGAACACTGAAGCTTTCTTT.

This clonotype was found a few times. DNA for the CDR3: TGTGCCAGCAGCTTAGCTGTAACAGGGGGCCTAGGCTACACCTTC. This codes for CASSLAVTGGLGYTF. This sequence joins TRBV11-2 and TRBJ1-2, with 9 bases aligning to TRBD1. Germline V gene sequence: CDR1 SGHAT, CDR2 FQNNGV. The CDR3 is 15 amino acids. The trim removed 1 base at V and 8 bases at J, leaving 8 bases unmatched.

This clonotype was recorded a few times. The rearrangement joins TRBV7-9 to TRBJ2-5; a possible D gene is TRBD2 (6 bases). CDR1 SEHNR and CDR2 FQNEAQ come from the germline V gene (reference sequence). CDR3 length: 17 amino acids. Trimming removed 2 bases from V and 5 bases from J, with 21 bases in between. The chain's CDR3 is CASSLPPDGSKGETQYF. DNA for the CDR3: TGTGCCAGCAGCTTACCCCCCGACGGGAGTAAGGGGGAGACCCAGTACTTC.

This clonotype has at least ten counts. The gene calls are TRBV5-1 and TRBJ2-3; D assignment may be TRBD1 or TRBD2 (6 bases each). V lost 1 base to trimming and J lost 0 bases, with 9 bases between them. Germline lookup yields CDR1 SGHRS and CDR2 YFSETQ. This CDR3 region has 15 residues. CDR3 DNA sequence: TGCGCCAGCAGCTTGCGGGGGCCTAGCACAGATACGCAGTATTTT. Its protein is CASSLRGPSTDTQYF. Combining the CDR3 with reference TRBV5-1 and TRBJ2-3 gives the whole variable domain KAGVTQTPRYLIKTRGQQVTLSCSPISGHRSVSWYQQTPGQGLQFLFEYFSETQRNKGNFPGRFSGRQFSNSRSEMNVSTLELGDSALYLCASSLRGPSTDTQYFGPGTRLTVL.

The V and J genes are TRBV19 and TRBJ2-2; possible D gene TRBD2, 5 bases. The CDR3 has 16 amino acids. Per germline, CDR1 LNHDA and CDR2 SQIVND (reference sequence). V lost 6 bases, J lost 1 base, and 15 bases lay in between. CDR3 region: CASRRAPTLNTGELFF. DNA of the CDR3: TGTGCCAGTAGGAGGGCCCCGACACTGAACACCGGGGAGCTGTTTTTT.